These T cell receptor beta chains were read from a single sample in a study of CD8 T cells in ankylosing spondylitis. MiXCR was run by TCRdb on the 5' RACE reads, yielding one entry per CDR3 protein. The sample lists under 150,000 distinct CDR3 sequences, 9.3% occurring once. The source material was blood, either unsorted or a sorted T cell fraction (not recorded which). All receptors derive from a male donor with ankylosing spondylitis or in good health (not recorded which). Each CDR3 is given with its conserved first and last residue. Fields, in order: V gene, J gene, clone size, D gene, CDR3 DNA, CDR3 protein. A D gene is named only where the DNA matches it firmly. Expanded clones get a size class; other rows say once, few or many, or leave the size out.

v_call: TRBV7-3
j_call: TRBJ2-3
clone_size: many
d_call: .
cdr3_nt: TGTGCCAGCAGCTTCGGGCCCCGCACAGATACGCAGTATTTT
cdr3_aa: CASSFGPRTDTQYF

v_call: TRBV20-1
j_call: TRBJ2-1
clone_size: many
d_call: TRBD2
cdr3_nt: TGCAGTGCTAGTCGTCCCTTGGGCGGGAGGGCCGATGAGCAGTTCTTC
cdr3_aa: CSASRPLGGRADEQFF

v_call: TRBV20-1
j_call: TRBJ1-4
clone_size: many
d_call: .
cdr3_nt: TGCAGTGCTGGAAAGGGGTTTACTAATGAAAAACTGTTTTTT
cdr3_aa: CSAGKGFTNEKLFF

v_call: TRBV7-6
j_call: TRBJ2-1
clone_size: few
d_call: .
cdr3_nt: TGTGCCAGCAGCGGACTCGGCAATGAGCAGTTCTTC
cdr3_aa: CASSGLGNEQFF

v_call: TRBV20-1
j_call: TRBJ2-3
clone_size: many
d_call: TRBD2
cdr3_nt: TGCAGTGCTCTGACTAGCGGGAGCAGCGATACGCAGTATTTT
cdr3_aa: CSALTSGSSDTQYF

v_call: TRBV11-2
j_call: TRBJ1-3
clone_size: many
d_call: .
cdr3_nt: TGTGCCAGCAGCCCCGGGGGGAACTCTGGAAACACCATATATTTT
cdr3_aa: CASSPGGNSGNTIYF

v_call: TRBV29-1
j_call: TRBJ2-1
clone_size: many
d_call: TRBD2
cdr3_nt: TGCAGCGTTATAGCGGGAAATTCCTACAATGAGCAGTTCTTC
cdr3_aa: CSVIAGNSYNEQFF

v_call: TRBV4-1
j_call: TRBJ1-3
clone_size: many
d_call: .
cdr3_nt: TGCGCCAGCAGCCAACTCGGAGGACCTGGAAACACCATATATTTT
cdr3_aa: CASSQLGGPGNTIYF

v_call: TRBV28
j_call: TRBJ1-3
clone_size: many
d_call: .
cdr3_nt: TGTGCCAGCAGTTTCGGAGGGGCAACTGGAAACACCATATATTTT
cdr3_aa: CASSFGGATGNTIYF

v_call: TRBV20-1
j_call: TRBJ1-2
clone_size: many
d_call: TRBD1
cdr3_nt: TGCAGTGCTACACAAACAGGGGGTCGCTATGGCTACACCTTC
cdr3_aa: CSATQTGGRYGYTF

v_call: TRBV7-2
j_call: TRBJ2-2
clone_size: few
d_call: TRBD2
cdr3_nt: TGTGCCAGCAGCCAGCGGGGCGGGGGGAACACCGGGGAGCTGTTTTTT
cdr3_aa: CASSQRGGGNTGELFF

v_call: TRBV28
j_call: TRBJ1-5
clone_size: .
d_call: TRBD1
cdr3_nt: TGTGCCGCCGGGCAGGGGGCTGGCAATCAGCCCCAGCATTTT
cdr3_aa: CAAGQGAGNQPQHF

v_call: TRBV5-1
j_call: TRBJ2-3
clone_size: many
d_call: TRBD2
cdr3_nt: TGCGCCAGCAGCATCGCGGGACTAGCGGGAGGGCCAGTTCGCACAGATACGCAGTATTTT
cdr3_aa: CASSIAGLAGGPVRTDTQYF

v_call: TRBV10-3
j_call: TRBJ2-7
clone_size: many
d_call: TRBD2
cdr3_nt: TGTGCCATCAGTGAGTTTGTGGGACTAACCTACGAGCAGTACTTC
cdr3_aa: CAISEFVGLTYEQYF

v_call: TRBV24-1
j_call: TRBJ1-5
clone_size: many
d_call: .
cdr3_nt: TGTGCCACCAGTGATTCCGGCAGAGACAATCAGCCCCAGCATTTT
cdr3_aa: CATSDSGRDNQPQHF

v_call: TRBV20-1
j_call: TRBJ2-4
clone_size: many
d_call: .
cdr3_nt: TGCAGTGCTAGTTGGACTGGAATAGCCAAAAACATTCAGTACTTC
cdr3_aa: CSASWTGIAKNIQYF

v_call: TRBV7-2
j_call: TRBJ2-1
clone_size: many
d_call: .
cdr3_nt: TGTGCCAGCAGCTTCAAGCAGGGAATTGATCCCAAGCAGTTCTTC
cdr3_aa: CASSFKQGIDPKQFF

v_call: TRBV5-5
j_call: TRBJ2-7
clone_size: .
d_call: TRBD2
cdr3_nt: TGTGCCAGCAGACTACTAGCGGGAGTGGGGGAGCAGTACTTC
cdr3_aa: CASRLLAGVGEQYF

v_call: TRBV29-1
j_call: TRBJ2-1
clone_size: many
d_call: .
cdr3_nt: TGCAGCGTTGAAATTCTCTACAATGAGCAGTTCTTC
cdr3_aa: CSVEILYNEQFF

v_call: TRBV12-3/TRBV12-4
j_call: TRBJ2-3
clone_size: few
d_call: TRBD2
cdr3_nt: TGTGCCAGCAGTTTACACGGGAGGGCGACAGATACGCAGTATTTT
cdr3_aa: CASSLHGRATDTQYF

v_call: TRBV12-3/TRBV12-4
j_call: TRBJ2-2
clone_size: many
d_call: TRBD1
cdr3_nt: TGTGCCAGCAGATGGACAGGGGCGGCCGGGGAGCTGTTTTTT
cdr3_aa: CASRWTGAAGELFF

v_call: TRBV4-2
j_call: TRBJ2-1
clone_size: many
d_call: TRBD2
cdr3_nt: TGTGCCAGCAGCCAGGCAGCGGGAGGGCCCTATGAGCAGTTCTTC
cdr3_aa: CASSQAAGGPYEQFF

v_call: TRBV7-2
j_call: TRBJ2-2
clone_size: many
d_call: .
cdr3_nt: TGTGCCAGCAGCTTAGCGTTGGAGCTGTTTTTT
cdr3_aa: CASSLALELFF

v_call: TRBV24-1
j_call: TRBJ2-3
clone_size: few
d_call: .
cdr3_nt: TGTGCCACCAGTGATTCACAGGGAATCACAGATACGCAGTATTTT
cdr3_aa: CATSDSQGITDTQYF

v_call: TRBV7-2
j_call: TRBJ2-5
clone_size: .
d_call: TRBD1
cdr3_nt: TGTGCCAGCACCCAAGACCGGTGGGTCAGGGGGATTGAGACCCAGTACTTC
cdr3_aa: CASTQDRWVRGIETQYF

v_call: TRBV27
j_call: TRBJ2-5
clone_size: many
d_call: .
cdr3_nt: TGTGCCAGCAGTTTGAGGGTGGGGGAGACCCAGTACTTC
cdr3_aa: CASSLRVGETQYF

v_call: TRBV24-1
j_call: TRBJ2-3
clone_size: many
d_call: .
cdr3_nt: TGTGCCACCAGTGATGTTCTAGCAACAGATACGCAGTATTTT
cdr3_aa: CATSDVLATDTQYF

v_call: TRBV28
j_call: TRBJ2-7
clone_size: many
d_call: TRBD1
cdr3_nt: TGTGCCAGCAGACCCTCCGGGACAGGGGGCTACGAGCAGTACTTC
cdr3_aa: CASRPSGTGGYEQYF

v_call: TRBV20-1
j_call: TRBJ2-5
clone_size: .
d_call: .
cdr3_nt: TGCAGTGCTTATTACCAAGAGACCCAGTACTTC
cdr3_aa: CSAYYQETQYF

v_call: TRBV7-3
j_call: TRBJ2-2
clone_size: .
d_call: TRBD1
cdr3_nt: TGTGCCAGCAGCTTGGACAGGACACCGAACACCGGGGAGCTGTTTTTT
cdr3_aa: CASSLDRTPNTGELFF

v_call: TRBV12-3/TRBV12-4
j_call: TRBJ2-1
clone_size: many
d_call: TRBD2
cdr3_nt: TGTGCCAGCAGTTTACGAGCGGGAGTGGCCAATGAGCAGTTCTTC
cdr3_aa: CASSLRAGVANEQFF

v_call: TRBV5-1
j_call: TRBJ2-1
clone_size: .
d_call: TRBD1
cdr3_nt: TGCGCCAGCAGCTTGGTACAGGGGGGCAATGAGCAGTTCTTC
cdr3_aa: CASSLVQGGNEQFF

v_call: TRBV15
j_call: TRBJ2-3
clone_size: many
d_call: TRBD2
cdr3_nt: TGTGCCACCAGCAGACCGACTAGCGGGAGGGGAGATACGCAGTATTTT
cdr3_aa: CATSRPTSGRGDTQYF

v_call: TRBV5-1
j_call: TRBJ2-7
clone_size: many
d_call: .
cdr3_nt: TGCGCCAGCAGCTTGAGAGGGTACTACGAGCAGTACTTC
cdr3_aa: CASSLRGYYEQYF

v_call: TRBV5-1
j_call: TRBJ2-5
clone_size: many
d_call: .
cdr3_nt: TGCGCCAGCAGCTTGGTTGGGCGGCGGGGGACAGAAGAGACCCAGTACTTC
cdr3_aa: CASSLVGRRGTEETQYF

v_call: TRBV5-1
j_call: TRBJ2-3
clone_size: .
d_call: .
cdr3_nt: TGCGCCAGCAGCTTACGATCTCGAGATCGGGGGTTTACTCTGTATTTT
cdr3_aa: CASSLRSRDRGFTLYF

v_call: TRBV29-1
j_call: TRBJ2-4
clone_size: many
d_call: TRBD1
cdr3_nt: TGCAGCGGGACGAGGGGGACAGGGGAAAACATTCAGTACTTC
cdr3_aa: CSGTRGTGENIQYF

v_call: TRBV5-1
j_call: TRBJ2-7
clone_size: once
d_call: TRBD2
cdr3_nt: TGCGCCAGCAGCCCCAGGACTAGCGGCTACGAGCAGTACTTC
cdr3_aa: CASSPRTSGYEQYF

v_call: TRBV4-2
j_call: TRBJ2-7
clone_size: .
d_call: .
cdr3_nt: TGTGCCAGCAGCCACCAGGTGGGGGGTTCGTCCTACGAGCAGTACTTC
cdr3_aa: CASSHQVGGSSYEQYF

v_call: TRBV5-1
j_call: TRBJ2-3
clone_size: many
d_call: .
cdr3_nt: TGCGCCAGCAGCTTGTTCAGGAGTGCTGATCGGCGAGTCATCGATACGCAGTATTTT
cdr3_aa: CASSLFRSADRRVIDTQYF

v_call: TRBV6-2/TRBV6-3
j_call: TRBJ2-7
clone_size: .
d_call: TRBD2
cdr3_nt: TGTGCCAGCAGTTACGAATCTAGCGGGGGCGAGCTACACTACGAGCAGTACTTC
cdr3_aa: CASSYESSGGELHYEQYF

v_call: TRBV11-2
j_call: TRBJ1-2
clone_size: many
d_call: TRBD1
cdr3_nt: TGTGCCAGCAGCCACCCCCGGGACAGGGGGCACGTGGACTATGGCTACACCTTC
cdr3_aa: CASSHPRDRGHVDYGYTF

v_call: TRBV3-1
j_call: TRBJ2-4
clone_size: few
d_call: .
cdr3_nt: TGTGCCAGCAGCCAAGTTTGGCAGGGGGGCAACAGTCAGTACTTC
cdr3_aa: CASSQVWQGGNSQYF

v_call: TRBV7-2
j_call: TRBJ2-2
clone_size: few
d_call: TRBD1
cdr3_nt: TGTGCCAGCAGCTACACAGGGACAGGGAACACCGGGGAGCTGTTTTTT
cdr3_aa: CASSYTGTGNTGELFF

v_call: TRBV19
j_call: TRBJ2-1
clone_size: many
d_call: .
cdr3_nt: TGTGCCAGTGGTTGGGCGGTCGGCAATGAGCAGTTCTTC
cdr3_aa: CASGWAVGNEQFF

v_call: TRBV7-2
j_call: TRBJ2-1
clone_size: .
d_call: TRBD2
cdr3_nt: TGTGCCAGCAGCTCCGTAGCGGGAGAACACAATGAGCAGTTCTTC
cdr3_aa: CASSSVAGEHNEQFF

v_call: TRBV7-2
j_call: TRBJ2-3
clone_size: many
d_call: TRBD2
cdr3_nt: TGTGCCAGCAGCTTACGGGGGGGGAGGACGAGCACAGATACGCAGTATTTT
cdr3_aa: CASSLRGGRTSTDTQYF

v_call: TRBV5-1
j_call: TRBJ1-2
clone_size: few
d_call: .
cdr3_nt: TGCGCCAGCAGCCTGACAGGTCGCGCCTTTGACTATGGCTACACCTTC
cdr3_aa: CASSLTGRAFDYGYTF

v_call: TRBV4-1
j_call: TRBJ2-2
clone_size: .
d_call: .
cdr3_nt: TGCGCCAGCAGCCAGGATCAGTACAAAACGAACACCGGGGAGCTGTTTTTT
cdr3_aa: CASSQDQYKTNTGELFF

v_call: TRBV7-9
j_call: TRBJ2-2
clone_size: .
d_call: TRBD1
cdr3_nt: TGTGCCAGTAAGGGGGCGCCCCGAGACACCGGGGAGCTGTTTTTT
cdr3_aa: CASKGAPRDTGELFF

v_call: TRBV6-4
j_call: TRBJ2-1
clone_size: .
d_call: TRBD1
cdr3_nt: TGTGCCAGCAGTTTTAAGACAGGGGAGAATGAGCAGTTCTTC
cdr3_aa: CASSFKTGENEQFF

v_call: TRBV6-5
j_call: TRBJ2-2
clone_size: many
d_call: .
cdr3_nt: TGTGCCAGCAGTTACGGGGAAAACACCGGGGAGCTGTTTTTT
cdr3_aa: CASSYGENTGELFF

v_call: TRBV20-1
j_call: TRBJ2-1
clone_size: .
d_call: TRBD2
cdr3_nt: TGCAGTGCTCTGGGGGCGGGAGGGTCCTACAATGAGCAGTTCTTC
cdr3_aa: CSALGAGGSYNEQFF

v_call: TRBV7-9
j_call: TRBJ2-1
clone_size: few
d_call: TRBD1
cdr3_nt: TGTGCCAGCAGCCCACAGGGGGATTCGGACAATGAGCAGTTCTTC
cdr3_aa: CASSPQGDSDNEQFF

v_call: TRBV3-1
j_call: TRBJ2-7
clone_size: .
d_call: TRBD2
cdr3_nt: TGTGCCAGCAGTCCTAAGCGGGAGGCTTTGGAGCAGTACTTC
cdr3_aa: CASSPKREALEQYF

v_call: TRBV5-1
j_call: TRBJ2-5
clone_size: few
d_call: TRBD2
cdr3_nt: TGCGCCAGCAGGACTAGCAGTGAAGAGACCCAGTACTTC
cdr3_aa: CASRTSSEETQYF

v_call: TRBV18
j_call: TRBJ2-3
clone_size: many
d_call: TRBD2
cdr3_nt: TGTGCCAGCTCACCGCCGGGACTAGCTTTTTCAGATACGCAGTATTTT
cdr3_aa: CASSPPGLAFSDTQYF

v_call: TRBV6-1
j_call: TRBJ2-1
clone_size: many
d_call: TRBD2
cdr3_nt: TGTGCCAGCAGGGGGACTAGCGGGAGTGTCGGGGAGCAGTTCTTC
cdr3_aa: CASRGTSGSVGEQFF

v_call: TRBV6-1
j_call: TRBJ2-7
clone_size: many
d_call: .
cdr3_nt: TGTGCCAGCAAAGAAGGACCCATACTCCCCTACGAGCAGTACTTC
cdr3_aa: CASKEGPILPYEQYF

v_call: TRBV10-3
j_call: TRBJ2-6
clone_size: many
d_call: .
cdr3_nt: TGTGCCACCGGGCGGGATGTCTCTGGGGCCAACGTCCTGACTTTC
cdr3_aa: CATGRDVSGANVLTF